This T cell receptor (beta chain) came from a study of blood T cell repertoires in COVID-19. For the study at large: PBMCs, B-cell-depleted T cells, or T cells were the source of the cDNA or gDNA that made up the material.

Clones were sequenced by immunoSEQ multiplex PCR, and TCRdb holds only the in-frame ones, with some missing. The table includes roughly 70,000 clones, 75% to 85% detected once. Germline assignment: CDR1 LGHDT and CDR2 YNNKEL (reference sequence). With 3 bases removed from V and 9 bases from J, the gap between germline ends came to 17 bases. This CDR3 is 14 amino acids long. This rearrangement joins TRBV3-1 (or the pseudogene TRBV3-2) to TRBJ1-1; D unclear. The source material was peripheral blood. The sequence came from a man in his 70s who had recovered from COVID-19. CDR3 in DNA: TGTGCCAGCAGCCACCCGATACTGATTAGTAAAGCTTTCTTT. The encoded protein is CASSHPILISKAFF.